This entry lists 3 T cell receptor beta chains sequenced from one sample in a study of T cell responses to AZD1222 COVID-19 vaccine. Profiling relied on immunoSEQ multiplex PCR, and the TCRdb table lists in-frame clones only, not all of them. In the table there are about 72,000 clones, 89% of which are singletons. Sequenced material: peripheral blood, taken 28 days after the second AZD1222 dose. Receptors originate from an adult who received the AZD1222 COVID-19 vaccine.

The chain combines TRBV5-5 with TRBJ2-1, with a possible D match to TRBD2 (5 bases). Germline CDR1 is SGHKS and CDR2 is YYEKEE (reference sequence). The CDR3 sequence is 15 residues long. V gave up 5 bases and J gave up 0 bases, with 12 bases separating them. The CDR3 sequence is CASSLASSSYNEQFF. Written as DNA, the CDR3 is TGTGCCAGCAGTTTAGCGTCGAGCTCCTACAATGAGCAGTTCTTC.

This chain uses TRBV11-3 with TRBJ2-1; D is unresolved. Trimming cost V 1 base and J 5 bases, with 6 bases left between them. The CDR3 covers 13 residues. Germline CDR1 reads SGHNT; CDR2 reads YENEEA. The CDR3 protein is CASSLGPNNEQFF. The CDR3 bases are TGTGCCAGCAGCTTAGGACCAAACAATGAGCAGTTCTTC.

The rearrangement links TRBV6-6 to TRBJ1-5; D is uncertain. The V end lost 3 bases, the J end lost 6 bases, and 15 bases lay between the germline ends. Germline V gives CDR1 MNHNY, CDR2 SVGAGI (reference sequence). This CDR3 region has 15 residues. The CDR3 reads CASSYEGIVSQPQHF. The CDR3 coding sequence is TGTGCCAGCAGTTATGAGGGTATCGTCAGTCAGCCCCAGCATTTT.